This TCR beta chain was found in a study of T-cell memory formation after mild COVID-19. Overall study: TCR clusters largely stayed donor specific. Overall study results and limits: Clones from the second wave (peaking day 37) had unconfirmed SARS-CoV-2 specificity. Clones that got smaller from day 15 to 85 had even CD4/CD8, while clones growing later tipped toward CD4+.

Germline V lookup: CDR1 DFQATT, CDR2 SNEGSKA (reference sequence). V was cut by 3 bases and J by 1 base, with 9 bases left in between. The CDR3 contains 14 residues. This clonotype was detected only a few times. Its specificity is not known. 5'RACE with constant-segment primers built TCRalpha and TCRbeta cDNA libraries with UMIs. MiXCR, run by TCRdb on the 5' RACE reads, gives a single entry per CDR3 protein. The table lists around 370,000 distinct CDR3 sequences, roughly 21% of them singletons. V usage is TRBV20-1 and J usage is TRBJ2-2; D is uncertain. The clonotype comes from an adult woman who had mild COVID-19 (a few samples of this study predate the infection). Cell type and time point are not known. Sequencing was carried out using PBMCs or a T cell subset sorted from them (not recorded which). CDR3 sequence reads: CSAREKGNTGELFF. The CDR3 DNA is TGCAGTGCTAGGGAGAAAGGGAACACCGGGGAGCTGTTTTTT.